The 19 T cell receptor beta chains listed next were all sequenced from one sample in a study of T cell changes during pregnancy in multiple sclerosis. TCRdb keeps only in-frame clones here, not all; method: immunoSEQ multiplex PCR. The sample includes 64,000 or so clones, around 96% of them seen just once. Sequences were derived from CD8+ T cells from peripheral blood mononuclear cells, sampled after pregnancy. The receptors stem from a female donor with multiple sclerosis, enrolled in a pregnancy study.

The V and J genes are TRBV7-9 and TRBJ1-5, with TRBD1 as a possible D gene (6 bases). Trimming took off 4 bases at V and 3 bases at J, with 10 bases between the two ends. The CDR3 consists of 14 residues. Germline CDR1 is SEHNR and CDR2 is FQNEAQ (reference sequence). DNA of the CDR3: TGTGCCAGCAGCTATACAGGGCTCAATCAGCCCCAGCATTTT. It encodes CASSYTGLNQPQHF. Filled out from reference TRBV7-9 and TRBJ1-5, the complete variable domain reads DTGVSQNPRHKITKRGQNVTFRCDPISEHNRLYWYRQTLGQGPEFLTYFQNEAQLEKSRLLSDRFSAERPKGSFSTLEIQRTEQGDSAMYLCASSYTGLNQPQHFGDGTRLSIL.

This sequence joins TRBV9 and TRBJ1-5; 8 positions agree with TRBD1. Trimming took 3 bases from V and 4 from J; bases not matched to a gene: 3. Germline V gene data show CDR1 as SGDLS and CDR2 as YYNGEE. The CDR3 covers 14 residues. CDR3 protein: CASSEQGGNQPQHF. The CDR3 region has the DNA TGTGCCAGCAGCGAACAGGGGGGGAATCAGCCCCAGCATTTT.

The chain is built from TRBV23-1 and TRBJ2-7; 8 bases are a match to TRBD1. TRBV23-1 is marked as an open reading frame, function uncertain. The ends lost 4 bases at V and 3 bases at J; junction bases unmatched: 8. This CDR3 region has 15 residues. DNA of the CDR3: TGCGCCAGCAGTCCTCGGACAGGGAGCAGCTACGAGCAGTACTTC. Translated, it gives CASSPRTGSSYEQYF.

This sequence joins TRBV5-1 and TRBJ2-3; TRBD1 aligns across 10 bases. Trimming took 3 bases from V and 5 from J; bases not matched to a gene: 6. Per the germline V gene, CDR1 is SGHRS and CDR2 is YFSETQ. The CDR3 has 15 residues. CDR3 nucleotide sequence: TGCGCCAGCAGCTCGGGGACAGGGGCGGGAGATACGCAGTATTTT. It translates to CASSSGTGAGDTQYF.

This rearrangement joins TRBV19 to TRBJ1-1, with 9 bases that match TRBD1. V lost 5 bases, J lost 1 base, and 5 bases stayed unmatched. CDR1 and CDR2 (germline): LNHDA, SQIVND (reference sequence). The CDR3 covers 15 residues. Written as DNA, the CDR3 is TGTGCCAGTAGTTTCTCGACAGGGGGGAACACTGAAGCTTTCTTT. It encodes CASSFSTGGNTEAFF. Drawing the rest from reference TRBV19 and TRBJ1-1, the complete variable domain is DGGITQSPKYLFRKEGQNVTLSCEQNLNHDAMYWYRQDPGQGLRLIYYSQIVNDFQKGDIAEGYSVSREKKESFPLTVTSAQKNPTAFYLCASSFSTGGNTEAFFGQGTRLTVV.

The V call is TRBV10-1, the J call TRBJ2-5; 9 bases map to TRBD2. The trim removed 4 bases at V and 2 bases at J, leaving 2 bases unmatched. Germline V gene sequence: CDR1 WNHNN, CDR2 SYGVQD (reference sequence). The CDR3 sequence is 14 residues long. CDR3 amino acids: CASSGLAGQETQYF. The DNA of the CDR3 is TGCGCCAGCAGTGGGCTAGCGGGACAAGAGACCCAGTACTTC.

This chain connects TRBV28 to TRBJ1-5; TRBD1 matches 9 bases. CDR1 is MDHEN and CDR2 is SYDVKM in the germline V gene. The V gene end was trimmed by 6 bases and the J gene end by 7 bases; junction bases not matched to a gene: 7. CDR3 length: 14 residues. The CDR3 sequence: CASRLGQGSQPQHF. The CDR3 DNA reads TGTGCCAGCAGACTGGGACAGGGTAGCCAGCCCCAGCATTTT.

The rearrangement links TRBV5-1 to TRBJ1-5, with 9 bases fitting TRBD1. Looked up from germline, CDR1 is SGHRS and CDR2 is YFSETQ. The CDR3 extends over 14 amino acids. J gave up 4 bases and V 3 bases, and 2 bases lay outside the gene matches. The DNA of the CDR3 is TGCGCCAGCAGCTCAGGACAGGGGAATCAGCCCCAGCATTTT. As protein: CASSSGQGNQPQHF.

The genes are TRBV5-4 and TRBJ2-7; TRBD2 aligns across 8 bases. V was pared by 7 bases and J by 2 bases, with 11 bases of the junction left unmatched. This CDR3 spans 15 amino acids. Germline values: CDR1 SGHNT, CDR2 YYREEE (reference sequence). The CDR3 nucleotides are TGTGCCAGCCGGGGGGGACTAGACTCAGCCTACGAGCAGTACTTC. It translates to CASRGGLDSAYEQYF.

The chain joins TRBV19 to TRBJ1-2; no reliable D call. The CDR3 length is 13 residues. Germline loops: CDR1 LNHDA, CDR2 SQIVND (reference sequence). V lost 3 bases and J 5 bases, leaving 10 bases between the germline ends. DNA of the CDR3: TGTGCCAGTAGTATCGGGTTCCGATATGGCTACACCTTC. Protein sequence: CASSIGFRYGYTF.

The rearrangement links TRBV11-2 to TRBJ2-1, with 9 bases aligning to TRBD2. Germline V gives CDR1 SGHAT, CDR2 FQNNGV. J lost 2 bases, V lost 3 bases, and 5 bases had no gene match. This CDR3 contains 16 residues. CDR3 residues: CASSFFSGSAYNEQFF. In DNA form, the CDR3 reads TGTGCCAGCAGCTTTTTTAGCGGGAGCGCCTACAATGAGCAGTTCTTC.

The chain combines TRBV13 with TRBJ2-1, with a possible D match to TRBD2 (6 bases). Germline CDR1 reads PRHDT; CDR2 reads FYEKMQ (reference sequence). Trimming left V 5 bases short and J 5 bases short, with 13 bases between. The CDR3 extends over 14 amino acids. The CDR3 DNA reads TGTGCCAGCAGCCAAATAACGGGGGACAATGAGCAGTTCTTC. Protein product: CASSQITGDNEQFF.

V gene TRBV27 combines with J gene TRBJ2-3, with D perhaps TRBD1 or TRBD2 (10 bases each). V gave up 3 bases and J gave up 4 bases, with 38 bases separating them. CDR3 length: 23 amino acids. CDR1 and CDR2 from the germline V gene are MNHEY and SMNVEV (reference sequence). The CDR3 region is CASSFTPGQGPSGRIRGADTQYF. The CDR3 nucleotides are TGTGCCAGCAGTTTTACACCGGGACAGGGGCCTAGCGGGAGAATCCGTGGAGCAGATACGCAGTATTTT.

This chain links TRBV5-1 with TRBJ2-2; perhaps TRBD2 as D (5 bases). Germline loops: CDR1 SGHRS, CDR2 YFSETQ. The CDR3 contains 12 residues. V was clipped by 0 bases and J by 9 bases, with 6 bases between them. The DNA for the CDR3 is TGCGCCAGCAGCTTGGCGGGGAGGGAGCTGTTTTTT. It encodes CASSLAGRELFF.

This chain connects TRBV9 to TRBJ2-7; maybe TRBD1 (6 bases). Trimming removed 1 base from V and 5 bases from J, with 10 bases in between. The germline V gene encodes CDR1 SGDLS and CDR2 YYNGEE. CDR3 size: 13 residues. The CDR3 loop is CASSVTGSDEQYF. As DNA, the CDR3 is TGTGCCAGCAGCGTAACAGGGAGCGACGAGCAGTACTTC.

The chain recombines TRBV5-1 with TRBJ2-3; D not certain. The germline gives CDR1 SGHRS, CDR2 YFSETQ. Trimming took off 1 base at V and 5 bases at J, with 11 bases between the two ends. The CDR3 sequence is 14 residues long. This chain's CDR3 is CASSLKIAEDTQYF. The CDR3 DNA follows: TGCGCCAGCAGCTTGAAGATAGCAGAAGATACGCAGTATTTT.

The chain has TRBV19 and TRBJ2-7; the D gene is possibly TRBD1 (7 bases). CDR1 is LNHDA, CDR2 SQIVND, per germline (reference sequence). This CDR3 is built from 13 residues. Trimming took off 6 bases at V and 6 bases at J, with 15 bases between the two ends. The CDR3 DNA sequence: TGTGCCAGTAGCGTGCAGGGGGGAGGCGAGCAGTACTTC. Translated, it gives CASSVQGGGEQYF.

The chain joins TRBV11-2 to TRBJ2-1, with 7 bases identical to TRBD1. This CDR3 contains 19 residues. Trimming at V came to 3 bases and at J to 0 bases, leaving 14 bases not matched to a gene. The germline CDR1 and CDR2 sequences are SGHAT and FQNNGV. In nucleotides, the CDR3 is TGTGCCAGCAGCTTCCCCGGACAGGTACAGGCCAACTCCTACAATGAGCAGTTCTTC. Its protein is CASSFPGQVQANSYNEQFF.

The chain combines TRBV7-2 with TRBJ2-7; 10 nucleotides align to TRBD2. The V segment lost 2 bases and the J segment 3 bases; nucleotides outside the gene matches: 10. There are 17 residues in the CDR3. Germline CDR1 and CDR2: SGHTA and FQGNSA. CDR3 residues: CASSLRRGTSVFYEQYF. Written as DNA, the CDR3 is TGTGCCAGCAGCTTAAGGCGCGGGACTAGCGTCTTCTACGAGCAGTACTTC.